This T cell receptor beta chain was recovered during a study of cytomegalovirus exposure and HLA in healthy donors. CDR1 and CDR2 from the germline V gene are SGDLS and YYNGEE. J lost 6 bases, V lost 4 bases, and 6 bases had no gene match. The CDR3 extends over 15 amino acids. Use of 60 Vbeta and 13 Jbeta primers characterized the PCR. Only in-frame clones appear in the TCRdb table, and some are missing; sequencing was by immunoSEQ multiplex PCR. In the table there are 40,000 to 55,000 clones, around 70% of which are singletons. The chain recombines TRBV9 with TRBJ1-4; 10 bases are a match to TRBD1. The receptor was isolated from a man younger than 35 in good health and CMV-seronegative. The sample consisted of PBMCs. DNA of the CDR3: TGTGCCAGCAGCCCCCGGGACAGGGGATATGAAAAACTGTTTTTT. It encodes CASSPRDRGYEKLFF.